A single sample gave rise to the 23 T cell receptor beta chains below, sequenced in a study of shared clonotypes between healthy human individuals. Profiling relied on immunoSEQ multiplex PCR, and the TCRdb table lists in-frame clones only, not all of them. The sample carries 1.5 million to 1.9 million clones, approximately 98% recorded once. Sequencing was carried out using naive CD4+ T cells sorted from blood. Subset given: CD45RA+ positively selected. The receptors were sampled from a man between 25 and 39 years old in good health.

DNA of the CDR3: TGTGCCAGCACCTTCGCACTCAGGAACACTGAAGCTTTCTTT. Its protein product is CASTFALRNTEAFF. The chain employs TRBV11-2 and TRBJ1-1; D is uncertain. The CDR3 length is 14 residues. V shed 7 bases and J shed 1 base, with 13 bases lying between them. Germline CDR1 SGHAT, CDR2 FQNNGV.

The chain carries TRBV28 and TRBJ2-1; 9 bases fit TRBD1. The CDR3 spans 17 residues. The junction had 5 bases not matched to a gene; V was cut back by 0 bases and J by 2 bases. Looked up from germline, CDR1 is MDHEN and CDR2 is SYDVKM. The chain's CDR3 is CASSLWVTGGTYNEQFF. The CDR3 nucleotides are TGTGCCAGCAGTTTATGGGTGACAGGGGGGACCTACAATGAGCAGTTCTTC.

This clone has just one count. The chain recombines TRBV6-4 with TRBJ2-7; TRBD2 matches 15 bases. With V trimmed by 8 bases and J by 2 bases, 10 bases remained unmatched. Per germline, CDR1 MRHNA and CDR2 SNTAGT. This CDR3 is 17 amino acids long. DNA for the CDR3: TGTGCCAGCGTTGGACTAGCGGGAGGGCCTCGGCCCTACGAGCAGTACTTC. The encoded protein is CASVGLAGGPRPYEQYF.

The chain links TRBV5-4 to TRBJ2-7, with D possibly TRBD2 on 6 matching bases. Germline V gene lookup returns CDR1 SGHNT and CDR2 YYREEE (reference sequence). V was clipped by 2 bases and J by 5 bases, with 14 bases between them. The CDR3 contains 14 residues. CDR3 residues: CASSFRESLNEQYF. CDR3 in DNA: TGTGCCAGCAGCTTCCGGGAGAGCTTGAACGAGCAGTACTTC.

The chain joins TRBV11-2 to TRBJ2-5; TRBD1 matches at 9 bases. The CDR3 runs 14 residues. J was trimmed by 4 bases and V by 2 bases; bases with no gene match: 2. Per the germline V gene, CDR1 is SGHAT and CDR2 is FQNNGV. Written as DNA, the CDR3 is TGTGCCAGCAGCTTACTACAGGGGGCAGAGACCCAGTACTTC. Amino acids: CASSLLQGAETQYF.

The genes are TRBV4-3 and TRBJ2-7, with TRBD2 identical over 11 bases. Germline-derived CDR1 and CDR2 are LGHNA and YSLEER. Germline trimming cut 3 bases from V and 4 bases from J; bases unmatched to any gene: 11. The CDR3 is 17 amino acids. In DNA, the CDR3 is TGCGCCAGCAGCCATGGGACTAGCGGACCTACTCCGTACGAGCAGTACTTC. Its translation is CASSHGTSGPTPYEQYF.

This sequence joins TRBV5-1 and TRBJ2-2; D tentatively reads TRBD1 or TRBD2 (5 bases each). From germline, CDR1 is SGHRS and CDR2 YFSETQ. The ends were cut back, 2 bases at V and 0 bases at J, with 11 bases in the middle. The CDR3 has 16 amino acids. The CDR3 sequence is CASSFPLGANTGELFF. CDR3 nucleotides: TGCGCCAGCAGCTTTCCGTTGGGGGCGAACACCGGGGAGCTGTTTTTT.

The CDR3 protein is CASSFFASDGYTF. The CDR3 nucleotides are TGTGCCAGCAGCTTTTTCGCGTCGGATGGCTACACCTTC. This sequence joins TRBV7-8 and TRBJ1-2; D is ambiguous. V was clipped by 3 bases and J by 6 bases, with 11 bases between them. The CDR3 has 13 amino acids. Germline V gives CDR1 SGHVS, CDR2 FQNEAQ.

The chain has TRBV12-5 and TRBJ2-3, with D possibly being TRBD1 or TRBD2 (5 bases each). The CDR3 spans 14 residues. Looked up from germline, CDR1 is LGHNT and CDR2 is FRNRAP. V was pared by 3 bases and J by 10 bases, with 17 bases between. CDR3 in amino acids: CASGLSGTINAQYF. The CDR3 DNA is TGTGCTAGTGGTTTATCAGGGACGATCAACGCGCAGTATTTT.

This chain uses TRBV18 with TRBJ2-1; no reliable D call. The V end was cut by 5 bases, the J end by 3 bases, with 11 bases between. CDR3 size: 14 residues. The germline V gene has CDR1 KGHSH and CDR2 LQKENI. The CDR3 reads CASSSSRNYNEQFF. In DNA form, the CDR3 reads TGTGCCAGCTCATCGTCCCGGAACTACAATGAGCAGTTCTTC.

The chain has TRBV9 and TRBJ2-5; no clear D gene. Trimming removed 4 bases from V and 5 bases from J, with 18 bases in between. The length of the CDR3 is 15 residues. The germline CDR1 and CDR2 sequences are SGDLS and YYNGEE. In nucleotides, the CDR3 is TGTGCCAGCAGCACCGGGCCGCCTAGATGGGAGACCCAGTACTTC. Its protein is CASSTGPPRWETQYF.

The V gene is TRBV5-1, the J gene TRBJ2-3; 9 positions agree with TRBD2. Trimming at V came to 3 bases and at J to 2 bases, leaving 7 bases not matched to a gene. Germline loops: CDR1 SGHRS, CDR2 YFSETQ. The CDR3 totals 16 residues. This chain's CDR3 is CASSSIAGAITDTQYF. DNA for the CDR3: TGCGCCAGCAGCTCCATAGCGGGAGCGATCACAGATACGCAGTATTTT.

Concerning this clone itself: This sample also contains other DNA sequences that code for the same CDR3. The chain carries TRBV18 and TRBJ2-7, with D maybe TRBD1 (6 bases). Trimming took 0 bases from V and 6 from J, leaving 9 bases between them. This CDR3 contains 13 residues. CDR1 is KGHSH, CDR2 LQKENI, per germline. The CDR3 loop is CASSPPGGGEQYF. CDR3 coding DNA: TGTGCCAGCTCACCACCAGGGGGTGGCGAGCAGTACTTC.

The chain combines TRBV27 with TRBJ2-7; D is ambiguous. V was cut by 3 bases and J by 2 bases, with 8 bases left in between. Per germline, CDR1 MNHEY and CDR2 SMNVEV (reference sequence). This CDR3 region has 13 residues. CDR3 coding DNA: TGTGCCAGCAGTTTTTCCAGTACCTACGAGCAGTACTTC. This translates into CASSFSSTYEQYF.

A single count supports this clone. The chain employs TRBV28 and TRBJ1-5, with 8 bases fitting TRBD1. CDR1 is MDHEN, CDR2 SYDVKM, per germline. V was clipped by 2 bases and J by 2 bases; unmatched bases: 2. The CDR3 consists of 15 residues. CDR3 nucleotides: TGTGCCAGCAGTTTAGAGACAGGGGGCAATCAGCCCCAGCATTTT. It codes for CASSLETGGNQPQHF.

The chain links TRBV5-4 to TRBJ1-2; 7 nucleotides line up with TRBD1. This CDR3 is built from 16 residues. V shed 0 bases and J 8 bases; nucleotides not matched to a gene: 13. The germline V gene has CDR1 SGHNT and CDR2 YYREEE (reference sequence). The CDR3 loop reads CASSLAGDRVRWGYTF. The DNA for the CDR3 is TGTGCCAGCAGCTTGGCCGGAGACAGGGTCAGATGGGGCTACACCTTC.

V gene TRBV5-5 combines with J gene TRBJ2-1; 9 nucleotides line up with TRBD2. CDR3 size: 16 residues. The V gene end was trimmed by 1 base and the J gene end by 12 bases; junction bases not matched to a gene: 14. Germline CDR1 and CDR2: SGHKS and YYEKEE (reference sequence). The CDR3 coding sequence is TGTGCCAGCAGCTTGAGTTGGGCTAGCGGGATAGGGTGGCAGTTCTTC. Its translation: CASSLSWASGIGWQFF.

This clone was seen just once. V usage is TRBV4-1 and J usage is TRBJ1-4; unclear D gene. The V gene lost 0 bases and the J gene lost 10 bases, with 15 bases spanning the gap. Germline CDR1 is MGHRA and CDR2 is YSYEKL. The CDR3 loop spans 15 amino acids. The CDR3, as DNA: TGCGCCAGCAGCCAAGATCCGTACTCACCAGGAAAACTGTTTTTT. Encoded protein: CASSQDPYSPGKLFF.

J is TRBJ1-1 and V is TRBV18; D gene unclear. Looked up from germline, CDR1 is KGHSH and CDR2 is LQKENI. This CDR3 is 15 amino acids long. V was trimmed by 4 bases and J by 1 base, leaving 13 bases between them. The CDR3 DNA reads TGTGCCAGCTCACTAAAAGGGAGCGGGAACACTGAAGCTTTCTTT. This sequence encodes CASSLKGSGNTEAFF.

V is TRBV5-1 and J is TRBJ2-5; D uncertain. CDR3 size: 12 residues. Per the germline V gene, CDR1 is SGHRS and CDR2 is YFSETQ. Trimming removed 0 bases at V and 6 bases at J, with 6 bases between. The CDR3 loop reads CASSLEGKTQYF. CDR3 nucleotide sequence: TGCGCCAGCAGCTTGGAAGGAAAGACCCAGTACTTC.

The gene calls are TRBV15 and TRBJ2-3, with 12 bases identical to TRBD2. Looked up from germline, CDR1 is LNHNV and CDR2 is YYDKDF (reference sequence). V was clipped by 5 bases and J by 2 bases; unmatched bases: 5. The CDR3 contains 16 residues. For the CDR3, the DNA is TGTGCCACCAGCGCCGGACTAGCGGGACTCACAGATACGCAGTATTTT. Translating it yields CATSAGLAGLTDTQYF.

This clone occurred once. This chain links TRBV25-1 with TRBJ2-7; 10 bases agree with TRBD2. The ends lost 6 bases at V and 5 bases at J; junction bases unmatched: 7. CDR1 is MGHDK and CDR2 is SYGVNS in the germline V gene. The CDR3 consists of 14 residues. The CDR3 loop reads CASRSSGSTHEQYF. CDR3 nucleotides: TGTGCCAGCAGGTCTAGCGGGAGTACCCACGAGCAGTACTTC.

This rearrangement joins TRBV5-6 to TRBJ2-3; D is uncertain. Germline-derived CDR1 and CDR2 are SGHDT and YYEEEE. This CDR3 region has 16 residues. V lost 0 bases and J 4 bases, leaving 15 bases between the germline ends. CDR3 sequence reads: CASSLALPLRPDTQYF. The CDR3 nucleotides are TGTGCCAGCAGCTTGGCGCTGCCCCTCCGGCCAGATACGCAGTATTTT. Full variable domain (rest looked up from reference TRBV5-6 and TRBJ2-3): DAGVTQSPTHLIKTRGQQVTLRCSPKSGHDTVSWYQQALGQGPQFIFQYYEEEERQRGNFPDRFSGHQFPNYSSELNVNALLLGDSALYLCASSLALPLRPDTQYFGPGTRLTVL.